The entry that follows covers one TCR beta chain sequence. Treatment indicated: oral pan-JAK inhibitor, 5-10 mg twice daily. This sample was taken from a study of CD8+ T cells in alopecia areata. Sequencing templates came from extracted RNA that was reverse transcribed into cDNA. Data came from immunoSEQ multiplex PCR; TCRdb stores just in-frame clones and leaves some out. Of approximately 150,000 clones listed, about 60% were seen once; the top ten hold about 14%. CDR3 length equals 12 residues. Germline CDR1 reads SQVTM; CDR2 reads ANQGSEA. Between the trimmed V and J ends, which lost 4 bases and 3 bases, there was a span of 9 bases.

V gene TRBV29-1 combines with J gene TRBJ1-2; D uncertain. This clonotype was obtained from a human donor with alopecia areata. This specimen was CD4+ T cells sorted from blood, taken at week 24, from a patient treated with tofacitinib. The CDR3 spells CSVGSRDYGYTF. CDR3 sequence (DNA): TGCAGCGTTGGCAGCCGAGACTATGGCTACACCTTC.